This is a list of T cell receptor beta chains from one sample in a study of neurological immune-mediated disorders. A single record per CDR3 protein comes from TCRdb applying MiXCR to the 5' RACE reads. The sample contains tens of thousands of distinct CDR3 sequences, just under 6% of which appear only once. The sample taken for sequencing was CD4+ T cells from blood. The source is a woman aged 18-29 years with multiple sclerosis. Both conserved end residues are part of each CDR3. Fields, in order: D gene, V gene, J gene, clone size, CDR3 protein, CDR3 DNA. The D gene is left open where the match is weak. Size values are once, few and many counts, or a class for expanded clones, and some rows have none.

D: -
V: TRBV20-1
J: TRBJ1-1
size: many
CDR3: CSAREPGHQNTEAFF
DNA: TGCAGTGCTAGAGAGCCGGGACACCAGAACACTGAAGCTTTCTTT

D: -
V: TRBV12-3/TRBV12-4
J: TRBJ1-1
size: many
CDR3: CASSLGGGRANTEAFF
DNA: TGTGCCAGCAGCCTAGGCGGGGGGAGGGCGAACACTGAAGCTTTCTTT

D: -
V: TRBV6-5
J: TRBJ2-3
size: many
CDR3: CASSLLGTDTQYF
DNA: TGTGCCAGCAGTTTACTAGGCACAGATACGCAGTATTTT

D: TRBD1
V: TRBV12-3/TRBV12-4
J: TRBJ1-6
size: many
CDR3: CASRQGASANSPLHF
DNA: TGTGCCAGCAGACAGGGGGCCAGCGCCAATTCACCCCTCCACTTT

D: -
V: TRBV25-1
J: TRBJ2-7
size: medium-sized
CDR3: CASSQYYEQYF
DNA: TGTGCCAGCAGTCAGTATTACGAGCAGTACTTC

D: -
V: TRBV7-9
J: TRBJ2-3
size: many
CDR3: CASSFAGGAYTDTQYF
DNA: TGTGCCAGCAGCTTTGCAGGGGGGGCCTACACAGATACGCAGTATTTT

D: TRBD1
V: TRBV6-5
J: TRBJ1-1
size: many
CDR3: CASSRQGNEAFF
DNA: TGTGCCAGCAGTAGACAGGGGAATGAAGCTTTCTTT

D: TRBD1
V: TRBV9
J: TRBJ1-2
size: -
CDR3: CASSDPRGTAANYGYTF
DNA: TGTGCCAGCAGCGACCCGAGGGGGACAGCTGCTAACTATGGCTACACCTTC

D: TRBD1
V: TRBV5-1
J: TRBJ2-1
size: many
CDR3: CASSSGQGVLNYNEQFF
DNA: TGCGCCAGCAGCTCGGGACAGGGGGTACTGAACTACAATGAGCAGTTCTTC

D: TRBD1
V: TRBV5-1
J: TRBJ2-1
size: many
CDR3: CASSFGDSYNEQFF
DNA: TGCGCCAGCAGCTTTGGGGACAGCTACAATGAGCAGTTCTTC

D: -
V: TRBV28
J: TRBJ1-5
size: many
CDR3: CASSSPDGKARLPQHF
DNA: TGTGCCAGCAGTAGTCCTGATGGGAAGGCCCGTTTACCCCAGCATTTT

D: TRBD1
V: TRBV10-3
J: TRBJ1-1
size: -
CDR3: CAIRGTARTGAFF
DNA: TGTGCCATCCGGGGGACAGCCCGAACGGGAGCTTTCTTT

D: -
V: TRBV10-3
J: TRBJ1-1
size: many
CDR3: CAISAADEAFF
DNA: TGTGCCATCAGTGCGGCAGATGAAGCTTTCTTT

D: TRBD2
V: TRBV7-8
J: TRBJ2-5
size: many
CDR3: CASRTLAGGLKETQYF
DNA: TGTGCCAGCAGGACTCTAGCGGGGGGACTCAAAGAGACCCAGTACTTC

D: TRBD2
V: TRBV5-5
J: TRBJ2-2
size: many
CDR3: CASSFRGANTGELFF
DNA: TGTGCCAGCAGCTTTCGGGGGGCGAACACCGGGGAGCTGTTTTTT

D: TRBD1
V: TRBV12-3/TRBV12-4
J: TRBJ2-1
size: many
CDR3: CASSLRTGDESRNEQFF
DNA: TGTGCCAGCAGCCTTAGGACAGGGGACGAGTCTAGGAATGAGCAGTTCTTC

D: -
V: TRBV12-3/TRBV12-4
J: TRBJ1-2
size: many
CDR3: CASSFTGAQGYTF
DNA: TGTGCCAGCAGTTTTACGGGGGCGCAAGGCTACACCTTC

D: -
V: TRBV12-3/TRBV12-4
J: TRBJ2-2
size: few
CDR3: CASTLMTGTGELFF
DNA: TGTGCCAGCACTCTTATGACGGGAACCGGGGAGCTGTTTTTT

D: -
V: TRBV4-3
J: TRBJ1-1
size: many
CDR3: CASSQDFVRQPNTEAFF
DNA: TGCGCCAGCAGCCAAGATTTTGTAAGACAGCCGAACACTGAAGCTTTCTTT

D: -
V: TRBV9
J: TRBJ1-2
size: many
CDR3: CASSVAGRGAPYGYTF
DNA: TGTGCCAGCAGCGTAGCTGGGCGGGGTGCACCCTATGGCTACACCTTC

D: TRBD1
V: TRBV19
J: TRBJ1-2
size: few
CDR3: CASSPGTESPNYGYTF
DNA: TGTGCCAGTAGTCCCGGGACAGAGTCCCCTAACTATGGCTACACCTTC